The sequence of this T cell receptor (beta chain) was determined in a study of blood T cells in healthy people across ages. Study results and limitations: It was not possible, with unsorted PBMCs, to conclusively compare naive and antigen-experienced cells. Age advanced and TCR beta diversity per million T cells fell, roughly linearly.

Through a sample-barcoded 5' primer and a J-beta primer mix, a second PCR was run for about 6 to 11 cycles. TCRdb redid the calling of the 5' RACE reads with MiXCR, one entry per CDR3 protein. The data show approximately 1.5 million distinct CDR3 sequences, with under 55% seen just once and under 5% held by the top ten. For every donor, a draw yielded around 10 milliliters of peripheral blood. This clonotype was detected a few times. Its target is unknown. The sample taken for sequencing was blood. The source is a woman younger than 30 in good health.

Written as DNA, the CDR3 is TGTGCCAGCAGTTTATTGTCCAACAGGGGCGGTGGCTACACCTTC. As protein: CASSLLSNRGGGYTF. The chain joins TRBV27 to TRBJ1-2; 7 bases map to TRBD1. This CDR3 spans 15 amino acids. Germline values: CDR1 MNHEY, CDR2 SMNVEV (reference sequence). The trim removed 1 base at V and 7 bases at J, leaving 9 bases unmatched.